One sample yielded the 29 T cell receptor beta chains listed below, sequenced in a study of blood T cell repertoires in COVID-19. Sequenced by immunoSEQ multiplex PCR; TCRdb stores in-frame clones only, minus some. The sample carries approximately 240,000 clones, under 90% recorded once. The source material was peripheral blood. The receptors were sampled from a woman in her sixties or seventies who had recovered from COVID-19.

The rearrangement joins TRBV14 to TRBJ1-6; TRBD1 agrees at 7 bases. The CDR3 length is 14 residues. Losses at the gene ends were 1 base for V and 8 bases for J; bases not matched to a gene: 2. Per the germline V gene, CDR1 is SGHDN and CDR2 is FVKESK. The CDR3 coding sequence is TGTGCCAGCAGCCAAGTCGACAGGGATTCACCCCTCCACTTT. Translation gives CASSQVDRDSPLHF.

The rearrangement uses TRBV6-5 and TRBJ1-1, with a tentative D call TRBD1 (5 bases). The germline gives CDR1 MNHEY, CDR2 SVGAGI. Between the trimmed V and J ends, which lost 2 bases and 1 base, there was a span of 8 bases. The CDR3 sequence is 14 residues long. The CDR3 here is CASSYLDKNTEAFF. CDR3 DNA: TGTGCCAGCAGTTACCTGGACAAGAACACTGAAGCTTTCTTT.

This clone was recorded only once. This chain links TRBV5-1 with TRBJ2-5; D is ambiguous. The V end lost 6 bases, the J end lost 1 base, and 4 bases lay between the germline ends. The CDR3 consists of 11 residues. Germline V gene sequence: CDR1 SGHRS, CDR2 YFSETQ. The CDR3 DNA is TGCGCCAGCACTACCCAAGAGACCCAGTACTTC. Translation gives CASTTQETQYF.

The J gene is TRBJ2-7, the V gene TRBV19; 11 bases line up with TRBD2. Germline lookup yields CDR1 LNHDA and CDR2 SQIVND (reference sequence). This CDR3 is built from 17 residues. J lost 5 bases, V lost 5 bases, and 14 bases had no gene match. The CDR3 DNA follows: TGTGCCAGTAGTCCGGGAGGGCCACTAGCGGGGGACGACGAGCAGTACTTC. Its protein is CASSPGGPLAGDDEQYF.

J is TRBJ2-5 and V is TRBV12-3 or TRBV12-4, with 10 nucleotides matching TRBD1. V lost 7 bases, J lost 5 bases, and 4 bases stayed unmatched. This CDR3 spans 13 amino acids. The DNA for the CDR3 is TGTGCCAGCAACACGGGACAGGGGGAGACCCAGTACTTC. This sequence encodes CASNTGQGETQYF.

This chain connects TRBV7-2 to TRBJ2-3; 14 bases agree with TRBD2. The CDR3 is 17 amino acids. The germline gives CDR1 SGHTA, CDR2 FQGNSA. V shed 2 bases and J 3 bases; nucleotides not matched to a gene: 4. The DNA for the CDR3 is TGTGCCAGCAGCTTACCCTGGACTAGCGGGGGGACAGATACGCAGTATTTT. Protein sequence: CASSLPWTSGGTDTQYF.

This sequence joins TRBV16 and TRBJ1-5, with TRBD1 matching 7 bases. The CDR3 has 15 amino acids. V shed 5 bases and J 0 bases; nucleotides not matched to a gene: 4. CDR1 is KGHSY, CDR2 FQNENV, per germline. The CDR3 DNA follows: TGTGCCAGCAGCACCGGACAGGATAGCAATCAGCCCCAGCATTTT. It translates to CASSTGQDSNQPQHF.

This chain joins TRBV7-8 and TRBJ2-3; 8 positions match TRBD2. The V and J ends lost 8 bases and 2 bases, in that order; junction bases with no gene match: 6. CDR3 length: 14 residues. CDR1 SGHVS and CDR2 FQNEAQ come from the germline V gene. The CDR3 reads CASRRGGATDTQYF. The CDR3, as DNA: TGTGCCAGCCGACGGGGGGGGGCCACAGATACGCAGTATTTT.

This clone occurred many times. The chain uses TRBV21-1 and TRBJ2-7; TRBD1, the table's D call, lacks a check against the DNA. TRBV21-1 constitutes a pseudogene. CDR3 size: 14 residues. CDR3 protein: CAMQDRAGGYEQYF. The CDR3, as DNA: TGTGCCATGCAGGACAGGGCCGGGGGATACGAGCAGTACTTC.

The chain carries TRBV7-2 and TRBJ1-6; the D is unclear. With 1 base removed from V and 7 bases from J, the gap between germline ends came to 11 bases. The CDR3 has 15 residues. The germline CDR1 and CDR2 sequences are SGHTA and FQGNSA. CDR3 coding DNA: TGTGCCAGCAGCTTAGAGGTTGCGGCCAATTCACCCCTCCACTTT. It encodes CASSLEVAANSPLHF. Full variable domain (rest looked up from reference TRBV7-2 and TRBJ1-6): GAGVSQSPSNKVTEKGKDVELRCDPISGHTALYWYRQSLGQGLEFLIYFQGNSAPDKSGLPSDRFSAERTGGSVSTLTIQRTQQEDSAVYLCASSLEVAANSPLHFGNGTRLTVT.

J is TRBJ1-2 and V is TRBV30, with 9 bases lining up with TRBD1. The V and J ends lost 2 bases and 4 bases, in that order; junction bases with no gene match: 14. Germline CDR1 reads GTSNPN; CDR2 reads SVGIG (reference sequence). There are 17 residues in the CDR3. The CDR3 region has the DNA TGTGCCTGGAGTTCACCCGGGACAGGGATTAGGGTCTATGGCTACACCTTC. Amino acid sequence: CAWSSPGTGIRVYGYTF.

CDR3 DNA: TGTGCCAGTAGAGTCGACCGGAGCTCCTACAATGAGCAGTTCTTC. This gives the protein CASRVDRSSYNEQFF. The V and J genes are TRBV19 and TRBJ2-1; D unclear. Per germline, CDR1 LNHDA and CDR2 SQIVND (reference sequence). There are 15 residues in the CDR3. Trimming removed 6 bases from V and 0 bases from J, with 12 bases in between.

The rearrangement links TRBV13 to TRBJ2-2, with 12 bases aligning to TRBD1. The V gene end was trimmed by 5 bases and the J gene end by 1 base; junction bases not matched to a gene: 11. The CDR3 covers 19 residues. In germline, CDR1 is PRHDT, CDR2 FYEKMQ (reference sequence). For the CDR3, the DNA is TGTGCCAGCAGCGAACATGGGACAGGGGGCGCCATGAACACCGGGGAGCTGTTTTTT. Its translation: CASSEHGTGGAMNTGELFF.

This chain joins TRBV9 and TRBJ2-3; TRBD2 matches 9 bases. The CDR3 spans 14 residues. V dropped 9 bases and J dropped 0; count of bases not matched to a gene: 5. Germline V gives CDR1 SGDLS, CDR2 YYNGEE. CDR3 sequence (DNA): TGTGCCACCTCTAGCGGGGACAGCACAGATACGCAGTATTTT. As protein: CATSSGDSTDTQYF.

Concerning this clone itself: Other DNA sequences of this sample code for an identical CDR3. The gene calls are TRBV4-3 and TRBJ1-5; 10 bases fit TRBD1. CDR1 is LGHNA, CDR2 YSLEER, per germline. After removal of 0 bases from V and 7 bases from J, the junction contained 6 bases not matched to a gene. The CDR3 length is 16 residues. CDR3 in DNA: TGCGCCAGCAGCCAAGATCTCGGACAGGGGGACCAGCCCCAGCATTTT. It translates to CASSQDLGQGDQPQHF.

This clone showed up just a few times. This sequence joins TRBV3-1 (or the pseudogene TRBV3-2) and TRBJ2-7, with 10 bases that match TRBD2. The CDR3 is 14 amino acids. The V and J ends lost 3 bases and 6 bases, in that order; junction bases with no gene match: 5. From germline, CDR1 is LGHDT and CDR2 YNNKEL (reference sequence). CDR3 DNA: TGTGCCAGCAGCCAGCCGGGACTAGCGAGCGAGCAGTACTTC. Its protein is CASSQPGLASEQYF.

This chain joins TRBV3-1 (or the pseudogene TRBV3-2) and TRBJ2-3; 7 bases match TRBD2. Germline V gene sequence: CDR1 LGHDT, CDR2 YNNKEL (reference sequence). There are 16 residues in the CDR3. Germline trimming cut 3 bases from V and 2 bases from J; bases unmatched to any gene: 8. The CDR3, as DNA: TGTGCCAGCAGCCAGGGGGGGGTCCCCGTCACAGATACGCAGTATTTT. Amino acids: CASSQGGVPVTDTQYF.

The rearrangement uses TRBV13 and TRBJ1-1; possibly TRBD1 for D (5 bases). The CDR3 is 14 residues long. V was pared by 4 bases and J by 1 base, with 10 bases between. Germline V gene data show CDR1 as PRHDT and CDR2 as FYEKMQ (reference sequence). CDR3 coding DNA: TGTGCCAGCAGCTCGACAGACAAGAACACTGAAGCTTTCTTT. This encodes CASSSTDKNTEAFF. Looking up the rest from reference TRBV13 and TRBJ1-1 gives the full variable domain: AAGVIQSPRHLIKEKRETATLKCYPIPRHDTVYWYQQGPGQDPQFLISFYEKMQSDKGSIPDRFSAQQFSDYHSELNMSSLELGDSALYFCASSSTDKNTEAFFGQGTRLTVV.

This clone was seen only once. The chain carries TRBV6-5 and TRBJ2-4, with 9 bases lining up with TRBD1. With V trimmed by 6 bases and J by 6 bases, 3 bases remained unmatched. Germline CDR1 is MNHEY and CDR2 is SVGAGI. There are 13 residues in the CDR3. The chain's CDR3 is CASRRTGANIQYF. The CDR3, as DNA: TGTGCCAGCAGACGGACAGGGGCAAACATTCAGTACTTC.

This clone was recorded a few times. The CDR3 region has the DNA TGTGCCAGCAGCCCCAGACTAGCGGGGGGGACAGATACGCAGTATTTT. Its translation is CASSPRLAGGTDTQYF. The chain recombines TRBV13 with TRBJ2-3; TRBD2 aligns across 14 bases. CDR3 length equals 16 residues. CDR1 PRHDT and CDR2 FYEKMQ come from the germline V gene (reference sequence). After removal of 5 bases from V and 3 bases from J, the junction contained 4 bases not matched to a gene.

The chain carries TRBV13 and TRBJ2-3; D is perhaps TRBD1 (5 bases). Trimming left V 0 bases short and J 4 bases short, with 11 bases between. Germline CDR1 and CDR2: PRHDT and FYEKMQ (reference sequence). CDR3 size: 15 residues. CDR3 in DNA: TGTGCCAGCAGCTTAGGAGCAGGGTCTTCAGATACGCAGTATTTT. As protein: CASSLGAGSSDTQYF.

The chain has TRBV3-1 (or the pseudogene TRBV3-2) and TRBJ1-2, with 7 bases identical to TRBD1. This CDR3 contains 15 residues. J lost 4 bases, V lost 0 bases, and 5 bases had no gene match. The germline V gene has CDR1 LGHDT and CDR2 YNNKEL (reference sequence). DNA of the CDR3: TGTGCCAGCAGCCAAGAGCTAGGGGGCGGCTATGGCTACACCTTC. It specifies CASSQELGGGYGYTF.

The rearrangement uses TRBV5-4 and TRBJ1-2, with 9 bases lining up with TRBD1. CDR3 length: 14 amino acids. Germline V lookup: CDR1 SGHNT, CDR2 YYREEE (reference sequence). V lost 5 bases, J lost 5 bases, and 7 bases stayed unmatched. The CDR3 loop is CASRFTGGKYGYTF. CDR3 nucleotide sequence: TGTGCCAGCAGGTTCACAGGGGGCAAGTATGGCTACACCTTC.

The genes are TRBV10-1 and TRBJ2-7, with 9 bases matching TRBD1. The germline gives CDR1 WNHNN, CDR2 SYGVQD (reference sequence). The CDR3 length is 14 residues. V was clipped by 5 bases and J by 5 bases; unmatched bases: 7. The CDR3 DNA sequence: TGCGCCAGCAGTCCCGGGACAGGGTTCAACGAGCAGTACTTC. Translating it yields CASSPGTGFNEQYF.

J is TRBJ2-3 and V is TRBV3-1 (or the pseudogene TRBV3-2); D unresolved. V dropped 1 base and J dropped 5 bases, with 16 bases sitting between them. The CDR3 runs to 16 residues. CDR1 LGHDT and CDR2 YNNKEL come from the germline V gene (reference sequence). CDR3 sequence reads: CASSQARGDKKDTQYF. DNA for the CDR3: TGTGCCAGCAGCCAAGCCCGCGGCGATAAGAAAGATACGCAGTATTTT.

The chain employs TRBV5-1 and TRBJ2-7, with D maybe TRBD1 (6 bases). Germline values: CDR1 SGHRS, CDR2 YFSETQ. The length of the CDR3 is 14 residues. Trimming stripped 5 bases from V and 0 bases from J, with 12 bases between. CDR3 nucleotide sequence: TGCGCCAGCAGACAGGGCCCGGGCTCCTACGAGCAGTACTTC. Its protein is CASRQGPGSYEQYF.

The chain links TRBV29-1 to TRBJ2-1; 15 bases are shared with TRBD2. This CDR3 is 17 amino acids long. Losses at the gene ends were 3 bases for V and 8 bases for J; bases not matched to a gene: 11. Per the germline V gene, CDR1 is SQVTM and CDR2 is ANQGSEA. This CDR3 is CSVEGSGTSGGWDEQFF. CDR3 bases: TGCAGCGTTGAGGGTTCTGGGACTAGCGGGGGGTGGGATGAGCAGTTCTTC.

Worth noting for this clone: The same CDR3 can be traced to other DNA sequences in this sample. The J gene is TRBJ2-3, the V gene TRBV5-1; 12 nucleotides agree with TRBD2. J was trimmed by 2 bases and V by 0 bases; bases with no gene match: 1. Germline V CDR1 and CDR2: SGHRS, YFSETQ. This CDR3 region has 16 residues. The CDR3 sequence is CASSLGLAGVTDTQYF. The CDR3 DNA sequence: TGCGCCAGCAGCTTGGGACTAGCGGGGGTCACAGATACGCAGTATTTT.

The chain employs TRBV7-2 and TRBJ1-5; 8 bases fit TRBD1. Germline values: CDR1 SGHTA, CDR2 FQGNSA. This CDR3 comprises 16 residues. Trimming cost V 5 bases and J 0 bases; bases outside gene matches: 6. CDR3 sequence: CASSHGTGYSNQPQHF. CDR3 sequence (DNA): TGTGCCAGCAGCCACGGGACAGGTTATAGCAATCAGCCCCAGCATTTT.